This TCR beta chain came from a study of T cell responses to AZD1222 COVID-19 vaccine. Sequencing used immunoSEQ multiplex PCR; TCRdb keeps in-frame clones, though not all of them. There are about 150,000 clones in the sample; 75% to 95% occur only once, and around 4% lies in the top ten. CDR3 size: 13 residues. The germline gives CDR1 MRHNA, CDR2 SNTAGT. Trimming pared 6 bases from V and 2 bases from J, leaving 10 bases between. This clone was counted once. The chain employs TRBV6-4 and TRBJ1-1; possible D gene TRBD1, 5 bases. The specimen comprised peripheral blood, sampled on day 0 of AZD1222 vaccination. This clonotype was obtained from an adult in good health. In DNA, the CDR3 is TGTGCCAGCAGCCCGACAGACAACACTGAAGCTTTCTTT. Encoded protein: CASSPTDNTEAFF.